This is a list of T cell receptor beta chains from one sample in a study of T cell responses to AZD1222 COVID-19 vaccine. Only in-frame clones appear in the TCRdb table, and some are missing; sequencing was by immunoSEQ multiplex PCR. The repertoire holds some 120,000 clones, roughly 92% seen once, with about 1.6% in the top ten. The material was peripheral blood, obtained 28 days after the second AZD1222 dose. These receptors all stem from an adult who received the AZD1222 COVID-19 vaccine. CDR3s include the opening cysteine and the closing phenylalanine or tryptophan. A D gene is named only where the DNA matches it firmly. Clone size appears in some rows only: once, few, many, or a class for an expanded clone.

v_call	j_call	d_call	clone_size	cdr3_nt	cdr3_aa
TRBV9	TRBJ2-3	NA	NA	TGTGCCAGCAGCGTAGGCCCCAGCGGGCACACAGATACGCAGTATTTT	CASSVGPSGHTDTQYF
TRBV19	TRBJ2-1	NA	NA	TGTGCCAGTAGTATCATGGGACGAGGAACTGGTGAGCAGTTCTTC	CASSIMGRGTGEQFF
TRBV9	TRBJ2-1	NA	NA	TGTGCCAGCAGCGTGGGGCCCGAAGGGGGTGAGCAGTTCTTC	CASSVGPEGGEQFF
TRBV6-1	TRBJ2-3	NA	once	TGTGCCAGCAGTGAAGAAAGGGGTCGTGCAGATACGCAGTATTTT	CASSEERGRADTQYF
TRBV14	TRBJ1-3	NA	once	TGTGCCAGCAGCCAAGGGGGGGTCTCTGGAAACACCATATATTTT	CASSQGGVSGNTIYF
TRBV6-1	TRBJ1-5	TRBD1	NA	TGTGCCAGCAGTGAGTGGACAGGGCGTAATCAGCCCCAGCATTTT	CASSEWTGRNQPQHF
TRBV19	TRBJ2-7	NA	NA	TGTGCCAGTAGTTCAGGCCCCTTGCCCTACGAGCAGTACTTC	CASSSGPLPYEQYF
TRBV19	TRBJ2-1	TRBD1	NA	TGTGCCAGTAGTATTCCGCAGGGGGCGCATGAGCAGTTCTTC	CASSIPQGAHEQFF
TRBV3-1/TRBV3-2	TRBJ1-5	TRBD1	NA	TGTGCCAGCAGCCGGAACAGGGGGCAGCCCCAGCATTTT	CASSRNRGQPQHF
TRBV4-1	TRBJ2-7	NA	NA	TGCGCCAGCAGCCAAGGGCTTGGAGGCTACGAGCAGTACTTC	CASSQGLGGYEQYF
TRBV4-2	TRBJ1-4	TRBD1	NA	TGTGCCAGCAGCCAAGATCGAGGGACAGGGGATGAAAAACTGTTTTTT	CASSQDRGTGDEKLFF
TRBV19	TRBJ2-7	NA	NA	TGTGCCAGTAGTATAGGACTAGTGGACTACGAGCAGTACTTC	CASSIGLVDYEQYF
TRBV28	TRBJ2-1	NA	NA	TGTGCCAGCAGGACAGATTACAATGAGCAGTTCTTC	CASRTDYNEQFF
TRBV11-2	TRBJ1-4	TRBD1	NA	TGTGCCAGCAGGGTCAGGACAGGGGATGAAAAACTGTTTTTT	CASRVRTGDEKLFF
TRBV11-3	TRBJ1-4	NA	once	TGTGCCAGCAGCTCACTTGGCCGGACGAATGAAAAACTGTTTTTT	CASSSLGRTNEKLFF
TRBV18	TRBJ2-5	NA	NA	TGTGCCAGCTCACTGGGTCAACAAGAGACCCAGTACTTC	CASSLGQQETQYF
TRBV9	TRBJ1-4	NA	NA	TGTGCCAGCAGCCCCCGTTCGGGGCGATGGGATGAAAAACTGTTTTTT	CASSPRSGRWDEKLFF
TRBV5-4	TRBJ2-3	NA	NA	TGTGCCAGCAGCCTTTCCACAGATACGCAGTATTTT	CASSLSTDTQYF
TRBV15	TRBJ1-3	NA	NA	TGTGCCACCAGCAGAGGAGGGTATGGAAACACCATATATTTT	CATSRGGYGNTIYF
TRBV3-1/TRBV3-2	TRBJ2-2	TRBD2	NA	TGTGCCAGCAGCCAAGAACGCGGGAGGGCCGGGTCGAACACCGGGGAGCTGTTTTTT	CASSQERGRAGSNTGELFF
TRBV2	TRBJ2-7	TRBD2	NA	TGTGCCAGCGGGACTAGCGGGAGGTACGAGCAGTACTTC	CASGTSGRYEQYF
TRBV7-9	TRBJ2-2	TRBD2	NA	TGTGCCAGCAGCCCTCGGGACTATTACACCGGGGAGCTGTTTTTT	CASSPRDYYTGELFF
TRBV23-1	TRBJ1-1	NA	NA	TGCGCCAGCAGTCAACCAATGACAGGAATGAACACTGAAGCTTTCTTT	CASSQPMTGMNTEAFF
TRBV29-1	TRBJ1-1	NA	NA	TGCAGCGTTGAAGAACCCACTGAAGCTTTCTTT	CSVEEPTEAFF
TRBV20-1	TRBJ1-1	NA	NA	TGCAGTGCTAGGTATCTCACTGAAGCTTTCTTT	CSARYLTEAFF
TRBV29-1	TRBJ2-2	TRBD2	NA	TGCAGCGTCGACCCCGGGACTAGCGGCGGGGAGCTGTTTTTT	CSVDPGTSGGELFF
TRBV29-1	TRBJ2-7	NA	NA	TGCAGCGTGGCGGGGCTCTCCTACGAGCAGTACTTC	CSVAGLSYEQYF
TRBV2	TRBJ2-3	TRBD2	NA	TGTGCCAGCAGTCTAGCGGGAGAAACAGATACGCAGTATTTT	CASSLAGETDTQYF
TRBV7-3	TRBJ2-7	NA	once	TGTGCCAGCAGCTTACGGGACTCCTACGAGCAGTACTTC	CASSLRDSYEQYF
TRBV27	TRBJ2-7	NA	NA	TGTGCCAGCAGTTTATCGCACAGAAGTTACGAGCAGTACTTC	CASSLSHRSYEQYF
TRBV5-6	TRBJ1-6	TRBD1	once	TGTGCCAGCAGCATGGGACAGGGGGCTGGTAATTCACCCCTCCACTTT	CASSMGQGAGNSPLHF
TRBV27	TRBJ2-5	NA	NA	TGTTTTAGGGCAGACCAAGAGACCCAGTACTTC	CFRADQETQYF
TRBV2	TRBJ1-1	TRBD1	NA	TGTGCCAGCAGTGGACAGGGGATGAACACTGAAGCTTTCTTT	CASSGQGMNTEAFF
TRBV4-1	TRBJ1-2	NA	NA	TGCGCCAGCAGCCCCCTGACCGCTCTACACAACTATGGCTACACCTTC	CASSPLTALHNYGYTF
TRBV19	TRBJ1-5	NA	NA	TGTGCCAGTAGTAGCTCAGGCCCTTTTAGGGATCAGCCCCAGCATTTT	CASSSSGPFRDQPQHF
TRBV7-3	TRBJ2-3	TRBD1	NA	TGTGCCAGCAGCTTAACTGAGACAGGGGCAGATACGCAGTATTTT	CASSLTETGADTQYF
TRBV5-1	TRBJ2-1	TRBD2	NA	TGCGCCAGCAACCTTAGCGGGACCTCCTCCTACAATGAGCAGTTCTTC	CASNLSGTSSYNEQFF
TRBV28	TRBJ1-2	NA	once	TGTGCCAGCGCGACGGGCGGCTCTAACTATGGCTACACCTTC	CASATGGSNYGYTF
TRBV27	TRBJ2-1	TRBD2	NA	TGTGCCAGCAGTTGGAGGGAGGGTTCCTACAATGAGCAGTTCTTC	CASSWREGSYNEQFF
TRBV12-3/TRBV12-4	TRBJ2-7	TRBD2	NA	TGTGCCAGCAGTTTTGGGGGGACTACTTACTTC	CASSFGGTTYF
TRBV3-1/TRBV3-2	TRBJ1-3	NA	NA	TGTGCCAGCAGCCAAGTTCTATCCCAACCCGGAAACACCATATATTTT	CASSQVLSQPGNTIYF
TRBV5-1	TRBJ2-3	NA	NA	TGCGCCAGCAGCTCTCCTTGGGATACGCAGTATTTT	CASSSPWDTQYF
TRBV2	TRBJ2-1	TRBD2	few	TGTGCCAGCATGCCTAGCGGGAGTTATGAGCAGTTCTTC	CASMPSGSYEQFF
TRBV2	TRBJ1-2	NA	NA	TGTGCCAGCAGTGAAGCGCCAGCAGCTAACTATGGCTACACCTTC	CASSEAPAANYGYTF
TRBV27	TRBJ2-7	NA	NA	TGTGCCAGCAGTTTCCCCACTGTTAAGTACGAGCAGTACTTC	CASSFPTVKYEQYF